These 23 T cell receptor beta chains came from one sample sequenced in a study of CD8+ T cells in alopecia areata. Extracted RNA was reverse transcribed, and the resulting cDNA served as sequencing template. TCRdb's copy holds only in-frame clones and misses some; the assay was immunoSEQ multiplex PCR. Here the sample spans about 120,000 clones, 50% to 65% being singletons. Treatment given: oral pan-JAK inhibitor, 5-10 mg twice daily. The sequencing here drew on CD4+ T cells sorted from blood, taken at week 24, from a patient treated with tofacitinib. The receptors shown here come from a human donor with alopecia areata.

This clone occurred once. This chain links TRBV7-2 with TRBJ1-4, with D tentatively TRBD1 (5 bases). The CDR3 has 15 amino acids. CDR1 and CDR2 (germline): SGHTA, FQGNSA. V was pared by 5 bases and J by 4 bases, with 14 bases between. This chain's CDR3 is CASSPGSSLNEKLFF. The CDR3 nucleotides are TGTGCCAGCAGCCCAGGGTCCTCCCTTAATGAAAAACTGTTTTTT.

V gene TRBV30 combines with J gene TRBJ2-7; 8 nucleotides align to TRBD2. This CDR3 is 13 amino acids long. The ends lost 5 bases at V and 3 bases at J; junction bases unmatched: 6. Germline V CDR1 and CDR2: GTSNPN, SVGIG (reference sequence). CDR3 residues: CAWSRGGIYEQYF. CDR3 DNA: TGTGCCTGGTCCCGGGGGGGGATCTACGAGCAGTACTTC.

This rearrangement joins TRBV30 to TRBJ1-2, with a weak D call TRBD1 (6 bases). Trimming stripped 6 bases from V and 4 bases from J, with 9 bases between. The germline CDR1 and CDR2 sequences are GTSNPN and SVGIG (reference sequence). This CDR3 is built from 11 residues. CDR3 residues: CACSTGYGYTF. Here the CDR3 DNA reads TGTGCCTGTTCGACAGGCTATGGCTACACCTTC.

This clone has only a few counts. The J gene is TRBJ2-2, the V gene TRBV19; 7 bases match TRBD1. The CDR3 has 15 residues. Germline CDR1 LNHDA, CDR2 SQIVND (reference sequence). Germline trimming cut 6 bases from V and 0 bases from J; bases unmatched to any gene: 4. The CDR3 nucleotides are TGTGCCAGTAGACTGACAGGGACGAACACCGGGGAGCTGTTTTTT. This encodes CASRLTGTNTGELFF.

This clone has only a few counts. J is TRBJ1-6 and V is TRBV30; D is perhaps TRBD1 (5 bases). Germline loops: CDR1 GTSNPN, CDR2 SVGIG (reference sequence). The CDR3 has 14 residues. V dropped 0 bases and J dropped 5 bases, with 8 bases sitting between them. The CDR3 DNA reads as TGTGCCTGGAGTGTACGGGGGAATAATTCACCCCTCCACTTT. Amino acids: CAWSVRGNNSPLHF.

This clone was counted a few times. CDR3 loop: CAISSVRDRGTDTQYF. The CDR3 DNA follows: TGTGCCATCAGTTCCGTCCGGGACAGGGGGACAGATACGCAGTATTTT. The chain carries TRBV10-3 and TRBJ2-3; 11 bases match TRBD1. V dropped 5 bases and J dropped 3; count of bases not matched to a gene: 7. Germline-derived CDR1 and CDR2 are ENHRY and SYGVKD. This CDR3 comprises 16 residues.

This CDR3 is CASSYDRGTYEQYF. DNA for the CDR3: TGTGCCAGCAGTTACGACAGGGGCACCTACGAGCAGTACTTC. The J gene is TRBJ2-7, the V gene TRBV6-5, with 8 bases aligning to TRBD1. The CDR3 is made up of 14 amino acids. V was clipped by 2 bases and J by 2 bases; unmatched bases: 2. CDR1 and CDR2 from the germline V gene are MNHEY and SVGAGI.

This clone occurred once. The DNA of the CDR3 is TGTGCCAGCAGCTTACAGAATGGACACCAAACGTCCGAGCAGTACTTC. Protein: CASSLQNGHQTSEQYF. The genes are TRBV11-2 and TRBJ2-7; TRBD1 might be the D (5 bases). Germline assignment: CDR1 SGHAT and CDR2 FQNNGV. Trimming pared 2 bases from V and 6 bases from J, leaving 20 bases between. This CDR3 spans 16 amino acids.

This clone was seen a handful of times. The chain couples TRBV9 to TRBJ1-2; D might be TRBD1 (5 bases). The CDR3 spans 15 residues. The germline gives CDR1 SGDLS, CDR2 YYNGEE. V was trimmed by 4 bases and J by 4 bases, leaving 17 bases between them. This chain's CDR3 is CASSPDVGPSYGYTF. The DNA for the CDR3 is TGTGCCAGCAGCCCTGACGTGGGACCGTCCTATGGCTACACCTTC.

This chain uses TRBV6-1 with TRBJ2-5; the D is unclear. CDR3 length equals 12 residues. V was pared by 6 bases and J by 1 base, with 6 bases between. Germline assignment: CDR1 MNHNS and CDR2 SASEGT. In DNA, the CDR3 is TGTGCCAGCAGCTGGGCCCAAGAGACCCAGTACTTC. Protein product: CASSWAQETQYF.

This clone was detected only once. This chain joins TRBV4-2 and TRBJ1-2, with D maybe TRBD1 (5 bases). The CDR3 runs 14 residues. V gave up 4 bases and J gave up 5 bases, with 14 bases separating them. The germline CDR1 and CDR2 sequences are LGHNA and YNFKEQ. The CDR3 loop is CASSPPRDSYGYTF. The CDR3 nucleotides read TGTGCCAGCAGCCCCCCCCGGGACTCTTATGGCTACACCTTC.

This chain connects TRBV5-6 to TRBJ1-1; no firm D call. The length of the CDR3 is 14 residues. V was pared by 0 bases and J by 2 bases, with 8 bases between. Germline V gives CDR1 SGHDT, CDR2 YYEEEE. DNA of the CDR3: TGTGCCAGCAGCTTGGAAGACTTTAACACTGAAGCTTTCTTT. This encodes CASSLEDFNTEAFF.

The chain carries TRBV9 and TRBJ2-1, with D uncertain. The CDR3 has 14 amino acids. The germline V gene has CDR1 SGDLS and CDR2 YYNGEE. V was clipped by 4 bases and J by 4 bases, with 12 bases between them. CDR3 loop: CASSLQAQYNEQFF. The CDR3 bases are TGTGCCAGCAGCCTGCAGGCGCAGTACAATGAGCAGTTCTTC.

The V and J genes are TRBV4-3 and TRBJ1-5, with TRBD1 matching 7 bases. The junction had 12 bases not matched to a gene; V was cut back by 0 bases and J by 1 base. Germline V gene sequence: CDR1 LGHNA, CDR2 YSLEER. The CDR3 sequence is 19 residues long. In DNA, the CDR3 is TGCGCCAGCAGCCAAGACGCAACGGGGGCAGGGGGGAGCAATCAGCCCCAGCATTTT. As protein: CASSQDATGAGGSNQPQHF.

The CDR3 DNA sequence: TGTGCCAGCAGCTCGGGGGATCAGCCCCAGCATTTT. Translated, it gives CASSSGDQPQHF. This chain joins TRBV5-6 and TRBJ1-5; D is possibly TRBD1 (5 bases). The V end lost 3 bases, the J end lost 5 bases, and 6 bases lay between the germline ends. Germline CDR1 and CDR2: SGHDT and YYEEEE. The CDR3 is 12 residues long.

The chain couples TRBV7-2 to TRBJ1-1, with TRBD1 identical over 8 bases. Trimming at V came to 4 bases and at J to 3 bases, leaving 1 base not matched to a gene. The CDR3 sequence is 13 residues long. The germline CDR1 and CDR2 sequences are SGHTA and FQGNSA. The DNA of the CDR3 is TGTGCCAGCAGCTCGGACAGGGACACTGAAGCTTTCTTT. Protein product: CASSSDRDTEAFF.

CDR3 in DNA: TGTGCCAGCAGCCCCCACGAGCGGGGTAAAGATACGCAGTATTTT. Its protein is CASSPHERGKDTQYF. The chain combines TRBV9 with TRBJ2-3, with 7 positions matching TRBD2. The CDR3 covers 15 residues. V shed 4 bases and J 5 bases; nucleotides not matched to a gene: 10. The germline CDR1 and CDR2 sequences are SGDLS and YYNGEE.

The rearrangement uses TRBV5-1 and TRBJ2-5; D uncertain. The germline gives CDR1 SGHRS, CDR2 YFSETQ. This CDR3 is built from 14 residues. V was trimmed by 1 base and J by 2 bases, leaving 9 bases between them. CDR3 in amino acids: CASSLFLEQETQYF. The CDR3 nucleotides are TGCGCCAGCAGCTTGTTTCTAGAACAAGAGACCCAGTACTTC.

This clone was detected a few times. V and J are TRBV15 and TRBJ2-5; D call uncertain. Germline V gene sequence: CDR1 LNHNV, CDR2 YYDKDF (reference sequence). The CDR3 has 12 amino acids. V gave up 3 bases and J gave up 2 bases, with 4 bases separating them. In nucleotides, the CDR3 is TGTGCCACCAGCAGGTATCAAGAGACCCAGTACTTC. Translation gives CATSRYQETQYF.

J is TRBJ2-1 and V is TRBV18, with 9 bases lining up with TRBD1. The CDR3 runs 17 residues. The J segment lost 6 bases and the V segment lost 4 bases, leaving 13 bases of the junction unmatched. Per germline, CDR1 KGHSH and CDR2 LQKENI. CDR3 residues: CASSRTVGTGSANEQFF. Here the CDR3 DNA reads TGTGCCAGCTCACGTACGGTTGGGACAGGGTCGGCCAATGAGCAGTTCTTC. The whole variable domain, remainder taken from reference TRBV18 and TRBJ2-1, is NAGVMQNPRHLVRRRGQEARLRCSPMKGHSHVYWYRQLPEEGLKFMVYLQKENIIDESGMPKERFSAEFPKEGPSILRIQQVVRGDSAAYFCASSRTVGTGSANEQFFGPGTRLTVL.

This chain joins TRBV7-6 and TRBJ2-7; D possibly corresponds to TRBD2 (5 bases). Germline CDR1 is SGHVS and CDR2 is FNYEAQ. The V end lost 4 bases, the J end lost 6 bases, and 10 bases lay between the germline ends. The CDR3 runs to 12 residues. For the CDR3, the DNA is TGTGCCAGCAGCTCAGGACTGAGCGAGCAGTACTTC. Encoded protein: CASSSGLSEQYF.

This chain connects TRBV2 to TRBJ1-2; TRBD1 matches 7 bases. The CDR3 has 11 amino acids. V shed 8 bases, J shed 10 bases, and the junction held 7 bases outside the gene matches. Germline-derived CDR1 and CDR2 are SNHLY and FYNNEI. CDR3 nucleotide sequence: TGTGCCAGCTCAAACAAGGGGGCCTACACCTTC. It translates to CASSNKGAYTF. The entire variable domain, with the rest obtained from reference TRBV2 and TRBJ1-2, is as follows: EPEVTQTPSHQVTQMGQEVILRCVPISNHLYFYWYRQILGQKVEFLVSFYNNEISEKSEIFDDQFSVERPDGSNFTLKIRSTKLEDSAMYFCASSNKGAYTFGSGTRLTVV.

This clone turned up a few times. V is TRBV10-1 and J is TRBJ2-5; a weak D match, TRBD1 (6 bases). Per germline, CDR1 WNHNN and CDR2 SYGVQD (reference sequence). CDR3 length: 13 amino acids. V lost 3 bases and J lost 7, with 12 bases in between. The CDR3 DNA is TGCGCCAGCAGTGATGCAGGGGCTGGGACCCAGTACTTC. Translating gives CASSDAGAGTQYF.